Listed below are T cell receptor beta chains from one sample, sequenced in a study of PD-1 blockade in mismatch repair-deficient tumors. Clones were sequenced by immunoSEQ multiplex PCR, and TCRdb holds only the in-frame ones, with some missing. The table includes more than 85,000 clones, 82% detected once. Sequenced material: peripheral blood, taken approximately 36 weeks after starting pembrolizumab. Receptors originate from an adult with mismatch repair-deficient cancer. Both conserved end residues are part of each CDR3. The order of the fields is clone size, V gene, J gene, D gene, CDR3 DNA, CDR3 protein. A D gene is named only where the DNA matches it firmly. Size is omitted from some rows. Given values are once, few, many or a class for expanded clones.

clone_size: .; v_call: TRBV11-3; j_call: TRBJ2-1; d_call: .; cdr3_nt: TGTGCCAGCAGCTATCCCCCGGGAGTGAGTCATGAGCAGTTCTTC; cdr3_aa: CASSYPPGVSHEQFF
clone_size: .; v_call: TRBV5-1; j_call: TRBJ2-7; d_call: TRBD1; cdr3_nt: TGCGCCAGCAGCCCAAGACAGGGAGCCCACGAGCAGTACTTC; cdr3_aa: CASSPRQGAHEQYF
clone_size: .; v_call: TRBV4-2; j_call: TRBJ2-7; d_call: .; cdr3_nt: TGTGCCAGCAGCCAAGAGCGGGGAGCCTACGAGCAGTACTTC; cdr3_aa: CASSQERGAYEQYF
clone_size: .; v_call: TRBV18; j_call: TRBJ2-7; d_call: .; cdr3_nt: TGTGCCAGCTCCCCCGACTCCCGGGGGCGCTCATCCTACGAGCAGTACTTC; cdr3_aa: CASSPDSRGRSSYEQYF
clone_size: .; v_call: TRBV7-2; j_call: TRBJ1-2; d_call: TRBD1; cdr3_nt: TGTGCCAGCAGCAAAAAACAGGGGGCCGATGGCTACACCTTC; cdr3_aa: CASSKKQGADGYTF
clone_size: few; v_call: TRBV7-2; j_call: TRBJ2-7; d_call: TRBD2; cdr3_nt: TGTGCCAGCAGCTTAGTAGCGGGAGGCCCTTCCTCCTACGAGCAGTACTTC; cdr3_aa: CASSLVAGGPSSYEQYF
clone_size: once; v_call: TRBV14; j_call: TRBJ1-3; d_call: TRBD1; cdr3_nt: TGTGCCAGCAGCCGACGGACAGGGGAGCTATACTCTGGAAACACCATATATTTT; cdr3_aa: CASSRRTGELYSGNTIYF
clone_size: .; v_call: TRBV5-1; j_call: TRBJ1-1; d_call: .; cdr3_nt: TGCGCCAGCAGCTTGGGTCAGGAGAATACTGAAGCTTTCTTT; cdr3_aa: CASSLGQENTEAFF
clone_size: .; v_call: TRBV6-5; j_call: TRBJ2-3; d_call: .; cdr3_nt: TGTGCCAGCAGTTACTCGATAGGCACAGATACGCAGTATTTT; cdr3_aa: CASSYSIGTDTQYF
clone_size: .; v_call: TRBV5-4; j_call: TRBJ2-7; d_call: TRBD1; cdr3_nt: TGTGCCAGCAGCTGGGGGGACAGGAAAACCTACGAGCAGTACTTC; cdr3_aa: CASSWGDRKTYEQYF
clone_size: .; v_call: TRBV6-5; j_call: TRBJ1-1; d_call: TRBD1; cdr3_nt: TGTGCCAGCAGATGGACAGGGACCACTGAAGCTTTCTTT; cdr3_aa: CASRWTGTTEAFF
clone_size: .; v_call: TRBV7-9; j_call: TRBJ1-4; d_call: TRBD1; cdr3_nt: TGTGCCAGCAGCCGACGTCGGGACAGGGAACTTACTGAAAAACTGTTTTTT; cdr3_aa: CASSRRRDRELTEKLFF
clone_size: .; v_call: TRBV18; j_call: TRBJ2-7; d_call: .; cdr3_nt: TGTGCCAGCTCACCAGGCTACGAGCAGTACTTC; cdr3_aa: CASSPGYEQYF
clone_size: .; v_call: TRBV4-1; j_call: TRBJ1-4; d_call: TRBD1; cdr3_nt: TGCGCCAGCAGCCAACTCCCGGGACAGCCTGATGAAAAACTGTTTTTT; cdr3_aa: CASSQLPGQPDEKLFF
clone_size: .; v_call: TRBV10-3; j_call: TRBJ1-1; d_call: .; cdr3_nt: TGTGCCATCAGCGGGACACAGAGCGGTGGGACTGAAGCTTTCTTT; cdr3_aa: CAISGTQSGGTEAFF
clone_size: .; v_call: TRBV7-6; j_call: TRBJ2-7; d_call: .; cdr3_nt: TGTGCCAGCAGCTTAATCGCCACTAGCATAACCTACGAGCAGTACTTC; cdr3_aa: CASSLIATSITYEQYF
clone_size: .; v_call: TRBV10-3; j_call: TRBJ1-2; d_call: TRBD1; cdr3_nt: TGTGCCATCAGTGAACAGGGGGAGGTCTATGGCTACACCTTC; cdr3_aa: CAISEQGEVYGYTF
clone_size: .; v_call: TRBV7-6; j_call: TRBJ2-7; d_call: TRBD2; cdr3_nt: TGTGCCAGCAGCTTAGGAACGGCTAGCGGCTACGAGCAGTACTTC; cdr3_aa: CASSLGTASGYEQYF
clone_size: .; v_call: TRBV18; j_call: TRBJ1-1; d_call: TRBD1; cdr3_nt: TGTGCCAGCTCACCGGGAGGACAGGGCGGAGAGGCTTTCTTT; cdr3_aa: CASSPGGQGGEAFF
clone_size: .; v_call: TRBV25-1; j_call: TRBJ1-2; d_call: .; cdr3_nt: TGTGCCAGCAGTGCGATGGGAGGGGCGCGTGGCTACACCTTC; cdr3_aa: CASSAMGGARGYTF
clone_size: few; v_call: TRBV6-5; j_call: TRBJ1-5; d_call: TRBD1; cdr3_nt: TGTGCCAGCAGTTATACAGGGGATCAGCCCCAGCATTTT; cdr3_aa: CASSYTGDQPQHF
clone_size: .; v_call: TRBV30; j_call: TRBJ1-2; d_call: .; cdr3_nt: TGTGCCTGGGCCACAGCGTATGGCTACACCTTC; cdr3_aa: CAWATAYGYTF
clone_size: once; v_call: TRBV6-1; j_call: TRBJ2-3; d_call: TRBD1; cdr3_nt: TGTGCCAGCAGCCACCCACGGACAGGGAGAGATACGCAGTATTTT; cdr3_aa: CASSHPRTGRDTQYF
clone_size: .; v_call: TRBV25-1; j_call: TRBJ1-1; d_call: .; cdr3_nt: TGTGCCAGCAGTGAATTCTACAACACTGAAGCTTTCTTT; cdr3_aa: CASSEFYNTEAFF
clone_size: .; v_call: TRBV7-6; j_call: TRBJ2-3; d_call: .; cdr3_nt: TGTGCCAGCAGCAGCCGGGACAGCACAGATACGCAGTATTTT; cdr3_aa: CASSSRDSTDTQYF
clone_size: .; v_call: TRBV4-1; j_call: TRBJ2-7; d_call: .; cdr3_nt: TGCGCCAGCAGCCAAGGGTTGCGGGTGAGAGCCGAGCAGTACTTC; cdr3_aa: CASSQGLRVRAEQYF
clone_size: .; v_call: TRBV28; j_call: TRBJ1-5; d_call: .; cdr3_nt: TGTGCCAGCAGTTTGCTAAGGGGAGGCAATCAGCCCCAGCATTTT; cdr3_aa: CASSLLRGGNQPQHF
clone_size: .; v_call: TRBV9; j_call: TRBJ1-3; d_call: .; cdr3_nt: TGTGCCAGCAGCGTAGCTTGGGGGCAAGGAAACACCATATATTTT; cdr3_aa: CASSVAWGQGNTIYF
clone_size: .; v_call: TRBV4-2; j_call: TRBJ2-1; d_call: .; cdr3_nt: TGTGCCAGCAGCCAAGATAGAGGGACCTACAATGAGCAGTTCTTC; cdr3_aa: CASSQDRGTYNEQFF
clone_size: .; v_call: TRBV25-1; j_call: TRBJ1-2; d_call: .; cdr3_nt: TGTGCCAGCAGTGGACCACCGGAGCGCCAGGAAGTTTATGGCTACACCTTC; cdr3_aa: CASSGPPERQEVYGYTF
clone_size: .; v_call: TRBV2; j_call: TRBJ2-2; d_call: TRBD1; cdr3_nt: TGTGCCAGCAGGAAGCAGGGGGCGGAGGGCACCGGGGAGCTGTTTTTT; cdr3_aa: CASRKQGAEGTGELFF
clone_size: .; v_call: TRBV7-2; j_call: TRBJ2-4; d_call: .; cdr3_nt: TGTGCCAGCAGCCCCGCTGGGGATATCATTCAGTACTTC; cdr3_aa: CASSPAGDIIQYF
clone_size: .; v_call: TRBV9; j_call: TRBJ2-2; d_call: TRBD2; cdr3_nt: TGTGCCAGCAGCGGACCTCGGGACGGGAGGGACACCGGGGAGCTGTTTTTT; cdr3_aa: CASSGPRDGRDTGELFF
clone_size: .; v_call: TRBV5-1; j_call: TRBJ2-5; d_call: TRBD1; cdr3_nt: TGCGCCAGCAGCCTAGGACAGGGAGGAGAGACCCAGTACTTC; cdr3_aa: CASSLGQGGETQYF
clone_size: once; v_call: TRBV5-1; j_call: TRBJ2-1; d_call: TRBD2; cdr3_nt: TGCGCCAGCAGCTTGGGTGAGCGGGAGTACAATGAGCAGTTCTTC; cdr3_aa: CASSLGEREYNEQFF
clone_size: .; v_call: TRBV7-6; j_call: TRBJ2-2; d_call: .; cdr3_nt: TGTGCCAGCAGCTTAGGGGTGAGGGGAAACACCGGGGAGCTGTTTTTT; cdr3_aa: CASSLGVRGNTGELFF
clone_size: once; v_call: TRBV19; j_call: TRBJ1-1; d_call: .; cdr3_nt: TGTGCCAGTACCCCTTACCCAAGGGGCACTGAAGCTTTCTTT; cdr3_aa: CASTPYPRGTEAFF
clone_size: .; v_call: TRBV6-6; j_call: TRBJ1-1; d_call: .; cdr3_nt: TGTGCCAGCAGTCACACGAACACTGAAGCTTTCTTT; cdr3_aa: CASSHTNTEAFF
clone_size: .; v_call: TRBV16; j_call: TRBJ2-7; d_call: TRBD2; cdr3_nt: TGTGCCAGCAGCCAACCTAGCGGGTCAACCTACGAGCAGTACTTC; cdr3_aa: CASSQPSGSTYEQYF
clone_size: .; v_call: TRBV7-3; j_call: TRBJ2-1; d_call: .; cdr3_nt: TGTGCCAGCAGCTTATCGCGGACGGCCTACAATGAGCAGTTCTTC; cdr3_aa: CASSLSRTAYNEQFF
clone_size: .; v_call: TRBV4-1; j_call: TRBJ2-5; d_call: .; cdr3_nt: TGCGCCAGCAGCGGCCGGGAAACCCAAGAGACCCAGTACTTC; cdr3_aa: CASSGRETQETQYF
clone_size: .; v_call: TRBV5-1; j_call: TRBJ2-3; d_call: TRBD2; cdr3_nt: TGCGCCAGCAATCCGGGACTAGCGGGAGGTGATACGCAGTATTTT; cdr3_aa: CASNPGLAGGDTQYF
clone_size: .; v_call: TRBV5-4; j_call: TRBJ1-5; d_call: TRBD1; cdr3_nt: TGTGCCAGCAGCGGACAGGGGAAACAGCCCCAGCATTTT; cdr3_aa: CASSGQGKQPQHF
clone_size: once; v_call: TRBV6-1; j_call: TRBJ2-1; d_call: TRBD1; cdr3_nt: TGTGCCAGCAGTGACCGGGACAGGGGGCGCACTGAGCAGTTCTTC; cdr3_aa: CASSDRDRGRTEQFF
clone_size: .; v_call: TRBV11-3; j_call: TRBJ2-7; d_call: .; cdr3_nt: TGTGCCAGCAGACCTCGTGGGGACTACGAGCAGTACTTC; cdr3_aa: CASRPRGDYEQYF